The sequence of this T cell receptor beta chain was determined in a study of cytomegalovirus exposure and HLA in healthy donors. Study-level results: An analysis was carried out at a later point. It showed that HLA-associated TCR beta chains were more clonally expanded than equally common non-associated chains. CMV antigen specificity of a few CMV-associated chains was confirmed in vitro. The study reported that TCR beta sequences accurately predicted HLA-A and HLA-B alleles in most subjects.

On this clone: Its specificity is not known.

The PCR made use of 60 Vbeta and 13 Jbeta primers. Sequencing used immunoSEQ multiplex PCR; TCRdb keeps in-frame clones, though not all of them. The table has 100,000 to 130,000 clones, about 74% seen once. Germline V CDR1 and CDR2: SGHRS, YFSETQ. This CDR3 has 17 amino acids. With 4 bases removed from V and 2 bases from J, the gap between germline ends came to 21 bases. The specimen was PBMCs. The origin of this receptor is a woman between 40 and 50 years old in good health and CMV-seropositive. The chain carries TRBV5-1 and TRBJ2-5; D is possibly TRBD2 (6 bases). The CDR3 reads CASSAGPGLGVQETQYF. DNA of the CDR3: TGCGCCAGCAGCGCCGGACCGGGACTGGGAGTTCAAGAGACCCAGTACTTC.